One sample yielded the 25 T cell receptor beta chains listed below, sequenced in a study of blood T cell repertoires in COVID-19. Clones were read by immunoSEQ multiplex PCR, and TCRdb kept only the in-frame ones, dropping some. The sample lists 75,000 to 95,000 clones, about 82% seen once, with over 15% in the top ten. The specimen sequenced was peripheral blood. The receptors come from a man older than 75 with active or convalescent COVID-19.

CDR3 DNA sequence: TGTGCCAGCAGCCAAGTGGCAGCGGGAACTGAAGCTTTCTTT. It translates to CASSQVAAGTEAFF. The rearrangement uses TRBV3-1 (or the pseudogene TRBV3-2) and TRBJ1-1; no clear D. Trimming took off 1 base at V and 5 bases at J, with 11 bases between the two ends. The CDR3 contains 14 residues. Germline V gene lookup returns CDR1 LGHDT and CDR2 YNNKEL (reference sequence).

The chain employs TRBV11-2 and TRBJ1-1, with TRBD1 as a possible D gene (6 bases). The CDR3 runs 13 residues. Germline lookup yields CDR1 SGHAT and CDR2 FQNNGV. The V end was cut by 0 bases, the J end by 6 bases, with 8 bases between. The CDR3 loop reads CASSLERTAEAFF. CDR3 nucleotides: TGTGCCAGCAGCTTAGAAAGGACAGCTGAAGCTTTCTTT.

The chain carries TRBV11-2 and TRBJ1-2; possible D gene TRBD1, 5 bases. Germline V gene lookup returns CDR1 SGHAT and CDR2 FQNNGV. The CDR3 has 14 residues. Trimming pared 2 bases from V and 2 bases from J, leaving 9 bases between. CDR3 in amino acids: CASSLTRQNYGYTF. In DNA, the CDR3 is TGTGCCAGCAGCTTAACCCGACAGAACTATGGCTACACCTTC.

The chain has TRBV6-1 and TRBJ1-2; 9 positions agree with TRBD1. Trimming at V came to 2 bases and at J to 6 bases, leaving 4 bases not matched to a gene. The CDR3 sequence is 14 residues long. From germline, CDR1 is MNHNS and CDR2 SASEGT. CDR3 in DNA: TGTGCCAGCAGTGAATTACAGGGGGCGGATGGCTACACCTTC. The encoded protein is CASSELQGADGYTF.

The chain has TRBV6-5 and TRBJ2-1; TRBD1 aligns across 10 bases. Germline-derived CDR1 and CDR2 are MNHEY and SVGAGI. The CDR3 has 14 residues. With V trimmed by 7 bases and J by 6 bases, 6 bases remained unmatched. Here the CDR3 reads CASTAGQGVNEQFF. As DNA, the CDR3 is TGTGCCAGCACGGCCGGACAGGGGGTCAATGAGCAGTTCTTC.

V gene TRBV10-2 combines with J gene TRBJ2-7, with 11 bases aligning to TRBD1. The trim removed 3 bases at V and 2 bases at J, leaving 3 bases unmatched. CDR3 length: 15 amino acids. Germline assignment: CDR1 WSHSY and CDR2 SAAADI. CDR3 loop: CASSDRDRGAYEQYV. The CDR3 coding sequence is TGCGCCAGCAGTGACCGGGACAGGGGGGCCTACGAGCAGTACGTC.

The chain carries TRBV7-2 and TRBJ2-1, with D unresolved. The CDR3 covers 13 residues. Trimming removed 1 base at V and 4 bases at J, with 5 bases between. Germline-derived CDR1 and CDR2 are SGHTA and FQGNSA. Here the CDR3 reads CASSLGPYNEQFF. The CDR3 DNA reads TGTGCCAGCAGCTTAGGGCCGTACAATGAGCAGTTCTTC.

This chain uses TRBV10-1 with TRBJ2-1; 11 nucleotides match TRBD2. This CDR3 has 17 amino acids. CDR1 is WNHNN and CDR2 is SYGVQD in the germline V gene (reference sequence). V shed 4 bases and J 7 bases; nucleotides not matched to a gene: 12. The CDR3 loop is CASSAVLASGRLNEQFF. Written as DNA, the CDR3 is TGCGCCAGCAGTGCGGTATTGGCTAGCGGGAGGTTAAATGAGCAGTTCTTC.

In regard to this clone: The identical CDR3 is also encoded by other nucleotide sequences in the sample. The genes are TRBV18 and TRBJ2-7, with D maybe TRBD1 (6 bases). V was clipped by 3 bases and J by 7 bases, with 25 bases between them. CDR1 KGHSH and CDR2 LQKENI come from the germline V gene. The CDR3 runs to 17 residues. The CDR3 DNA follows: TGTGCCAGCTCACCCTCCCCAGGGGCCCAGGGAAGCTATGAGCAGTACGTC. Translation gives CASSPSPGAQGSYEQYV.

V is TRBV6-5 and J is TRBJ1-5; 7 bases map to TRBD1. The CDR3 is made up of 15 amino acids. The V and J ends lost 10 bases and 2 bases, in that order; junction bases with no gene match: 11. In germline, CDR1 is MNHEY, CDR2 SVGAGI. In DNA form, the CDR3 reads TGTGCCACGATCCAGGGGGAAGTCGGCAATCAGCCCCAGCATTTT. Its translation: CATIQGEVGNQPQHF.

V is TRBV19 and J is TRBJ2-6; D gene unclear. Deletions cut 6 bases from V and 3 bases from J, with 15 bases between. The CDR3 length is 16 residues. Germline values: CDR1 LNHDA, CDR2 SQIVND (reference sequence). The CDR3 protein is CASSTLAILGANVLTF. CDR3 DNA sequence: TGTGCCAGTAGCACATTGGCCATCCTTGGGGCCAACGTCCTGACTTTC.

This clone was counted only a few times. The chain couples TRBV24-1 to TRBJ1-4; a possible D gene is TRBD1 (5 bases). Per the germline V gene, CDR1 is KGHDR and CDR2 is SFDVKD. The CDR3 sequence is 12 residues long. Trimming stripped 5 bases from V and 8 bases from J, with 8 bases between. CDR3 sequence reads: CATSVTGEKLFF. The DNA for the CDR3 is TGTGCCACCAGTGTAACAGGAGAAAAACTGTTTTTT.

The V and J genes are TRBV5-1 and TRBJ2-1; the match to TRBD2 covers 8 bases. Germline assignment: CDR1 SGHRS and CDR2 YFSETQ. The CDR3 is 15 amino acids. V shed 3 bases and J 9 bases; nucleotides not matched to a gene: 11. CDR3 nucleotide sequence: TGCGCCAGCAGCTCCGGGGGGGTAGTAAGGGGTGAGCAGTTCTTC. Protein sequence: CASSSGGVVRGEQFF.

The count of this clone is one. This sequence joins TRBV9 and TRBJ2-5, with 9 bases matching TRBD2. With V trimmed by 0 bases and J by 3 bases, 15 bases remained unmatched. This CDR3 spans 19 amino acids. Germline-derived CDR1 and CDR2 are SGDLS and YYNGEE. Here the CDR3 reads CASSVDGTSKVRKKETQYF. Here the CDR3 DNA reads TGTGCCAGCAGCGTAGACGGGACTAGCAAGGTTCGGAAGAAAGAGACCCAGTACTTC.

CDR3 nucleotides: TGTGCCAGCAGCCCGGGACTGGCCATAGGAGGGTACAATGAGCAGTTCTTC. It specifies CASSPGLAIGGYNEQFF. The chain has TRBV7-8 and TRBJ2-1; D possibly corresponds to TRBD2 (6 bases). The V gene lost 5 bases and the J gene lost 4 bases, with 21 bases spanning the gap. The germline V gene encodes CDR1 SGHVS and CDR2 FQNEAQ. The length of the CDR3 is 17 residues.

The chain couples TRBV5-1 to TRBJ2-3, with 11 positions matching TRBD2. CDR1 and CDR2 (germline): SGHRS, YFSETQ. This CDR3 is built from 16 residues. Germline trimming cut 5 bases from V and 2 bases from J; bases unmatched to any gene: 7. Here the CDR3 reads CASRRQLAGVTDTQYF. The DNA for the CDR3 is TGCGCCAGCAGACGTCAACTAGCGGGAGTCACAGATACGCAGTATTTT.

The CDR3 coding sequence is TGTGCCAGCAGCTTATCGCACAGCACCTACGAGCAGTACGTC. As protein: CASSLSHSTYEQYV. V gene TRBV7-2 combines with J gene TRBJ2-7, with D hard to call. The CDR3 extends over 14 amino acids. Trimming took 2 bases from V and 2 from J, leaving 10 bases between them. From germline, CDR1 is SGHTA and CDR2 FQGNSA.

Only one count was recorded for this clone. J is TRBJ1-2 and V is TRBV7-9, with 9 bases matching TRBD1. The CDR3 sequence is 13 residues long. V trimming: 4 bases; J trimming: 6 bases; junction bases outside the gene matches: 3. Germline V gene sequence: CDR1 SEHNR, CDR2 FQNEAQ (reference sequence). In DNA, the CDR3 is TGTGCCAGCAGCTGGGGACAGGGCGATGGCTACACCTTC. Translated, it gives CASSWGQGDGYTF.

V gene TRBV2 combines with J gene TRBJ1-4; the match to TRBD1 covers 7 bases. Germline values: CDR1 SNHLY, CDR2 FYNNEI. Trimming cost V 6 bases and J 5 bases; bases outside gene matches: 6. There are 14 residues in the CDR3. The CDR3 spells CASSLQGLNEKLFF. The CDR3 DNA sequence: TGTGCCAGCAGCCTACAGGGGCTGAATGAAAAACTGTTTTTT. Supplemented by reference TRBV2 and TRBJ1-4, the full variable domain reads EPEVTQTPSHQVTQMGQEVILRCVPISNHLYFYWYRQILGQKVEFLVSFYNNEISEKSEIFDDQFSVERPDGSNFTLKIRSTKLEDSAMYFCASSLQGLNEKLFFGSGTQLSVL.

The chain has TRBV2 and TRBJ1-6; D is uncertain. CDR3 length: 13 amino acids. V dropped 1 base and J dropped 7 bases, with 5 bases sitting between them. In germline, CDR1 is SNHLY, CDR2 FYNNEI. CDR3 sequence (DNA): TGTGCCAGCAGTGAAGTGGCAAATTCACCCCTCCACTTT. Its translation: CASSEVANSPLHF.

For the CDR3, the DNA is TGTGCCAGCAGCTTATTCCCAGCGGGGGGCCCGAACACCGGGGAGCTGTTTTTT. Translated, it gives CASSLFPAGGPNTGELFF. This sequence joins TRBV7-2 and TRBJ2-2, with 9 bases that match TRBD2. Germline V gene lookup returns CDR1 SGHTA and CDR2 FQGNSA. The ends lost 2 bases at V and 0 bases at J; junction bases unmatched: 7. The CDR3 spans 18 residues.

This sequence joins TRBV28 and TRBJ1-2; no clear D gene. The CDR3 has 13 residues. Trimming took 5 bases from V and 1 from J, leaving 8 bases between them. Germline values: CDR1 MDHEN, CDR2 SYDVKM. CDR3 loop: CASSPTNNYGYTF. DNA of the CDR3: TGTGCCAGCAGTCCGACAAATAACTATGGCTACACCTTC.

This clone is a singleton in its sample. This chain uses TRBV2 with TRBJ2-2; D might be TRBD1 (5 bases). The germline V gene has CDR1 SNHLY and CDR2 FYNNEI. V was pared by 7 bases and J by 2 bases, with 14 bases between. CDR3 length equals 15 residues. The CDR3 sequence is CASMSTGVNTGELFF. As DNA, the CDR3 is TGTGCCAGCATGTCTACAGGAGTTAACACCGGGGAGCTGTTTTTT.

V gene TRBV5-5 combines with J gene TRBJ1-6; perhaps TRBD1 as D (5 bases). The V gene's germline CDR1 is SGHKS and CDR2 YYEKEE (reference sequence). V shed 1 base and J shed 7 bases, with 15 bases lying between them. The CDR3 covers 16 residues. DNA for the CDR3: TGTGCCAGCAGCTTGTTAGTTCAGGGTCAAAATTCACCCCTCCACTTT. Protein sequence: CASSLLVQGQNSPLHF.

The sample holds one count of this clone. The V gene is TRBV3-1 (or the pseudogene TRBV3-2), the J gene TRBJ2-1, with TRBD2 matching 13 bases. This CDR3 is 18 amino acids long. CDR1 and CDR2 from the germline V gene are LGHDT and YNNKEL (reference sequence). V trimming: 1 base; J trimming: 9 bases; junction bases outside the gene matches: 12. This CDR3 reads CASSQGTSGRARIFEQFF. For the CDR3, the DNA is TGTGCCAGCAGCCAAGGTACTAGCGGGAGGGCCAGGATCTTTGAGCAGTTCTTC.